The 3 T cell receptor beta chains below were found in one sample sequenced in a study of response to subunit inactivated influenza vaccine. MiXCR, applied by TCRdb to the RT-PCR reads, yields one record per CDR3 protein. The data contain 700,000 to 800,000 distinct CDR3 sequences, about a fifth of them singletons. Specimen: PBMCs from blood, collected more than 4 days after vaccination. These receptors all stem from a man aged 45-65 years who received an inactivated influenza vaccine.

This clonotype has ten or more counts. The chain uses TRBV5-1 and TRBJ2-5; either TRBD1 or TRBD2 may fit D (6 bases each). Germline-derived CDR1 and CDR2 are SGHRS and YFSETQ. Trimming cost V 0 bases and J 4 bases, with 13 bases left between them. CDR3 length equals 15 residues. In nucleotides, the CDR3 is TGCGCCAGCAGCTTGGCGGGGGCAGGGCCAGAGACCCAGTACTTC. This sequence encodes CASSLAGAGPETQYF.

The V call is TRBV20-1, the J call TRBJ2-3; weak D call: TRBD2 (5 bases). This CDR3 is 13 amino acids long. Trimming pared 3 bases from V and 6 bases from J, leaving 13 bases between. Per germline, CDR1 DFQATT and CDR2 SNEGSKA (reference sequence). CDR3: CSARTAVADTQYF. The CDR3 DNA reads as TGCAGTGCTAGGACTGCGGTAGCGGATACGCAGTATTTT.

This clonotype has a handful of counts. This chain joins TRBV5-1 and TRBJ2-3, with D possibly TRBD1 on 5 matching bases. Trimming removed 0 bases at V and 1 base at J, with 12 bases between. Germline CDR1 reads SGHRS; CDR2 reads YFSETQ. The CDR3 has 16 residues. DNA for the CDR3: TGCGCCAGCAGCTTGGACAGGCCGTGGGGCACAGATACGCAGTATTTT. This gives the protein CASSLDRPWGTDTQYF.